A selection of T cell receptor beta chains follows, all from one sample in a study of T cell repertoires in cytomegalovirus infection. TCRdb re-derived calls from the reads in MiXCR, one entry per CDR3 protein. The sample has around 430,000 distinct CDR3 sequences, about two fifths seen once. The antigens for these receptors are not known. Source: cultured PBMCs, taken from culture after CMV antigen stimulation. Every receptor here comes from a human donor in good health (CMV status not recorded). Some clones in this sample may be carry-over from other donors' samples. Each CDR3 is given with its conserved first and last residue. A D gene is named only where the DNA matches it firmly. Only part of the rows carry a size: once, few, many, or a class if the clone is expanded.

TRBV6-5,NA,TRBD2,TRBJ2-5,CASSYGGTLGLAGETQYF,TGTGCCAGCAGTTACGGTGGGACTCTCGGACTAGCGGGGGAGACCCAGTACTTC
TRBV23-1,few,TRBD1,TRBJ2-1,CASSQGSPGQGAGEQFF,TGCGCCAGCAGTCAAGGGTCTCCGGGACAGGGGGCTGGTGAGCAGTTCTTC
TRBV7-8,NA,NA,TRBJ2-5,CASSTGRGLRETQYF,TGTGCCAGCAGCACCGGGCGGGGGCTGAGAGAGACCCAGTACTTC
TRBV7-6,few,NA,TRBJ2-7,CASSLAPSTYEQYF,TGTGCCAGCAGCTTAGCGCCCTCGACCTACGAGCAGTACTTC
TRBV6-2/TRBV6-3,few,NA,TRBJ2-1,CASSYSRGDLLSEGEQFF,TGTGCCAGCAGTTACTCGAGAGGTGACCTCCTATCCGAGGGTGAGCAGTTCTTC
TRBV5-1,few,TRBD2,TRBJ2-1,CASSLVPGLAGTGGNEQFF,TGCGCCAGCAGCTTGGTCCCGGGACTAGCGGGAACGGGGGGCAATGAGCAGTTCTTC
TRBV7-2,NA,TRBD2,TRBJ2-3,CASRVAGGADTQYF,TGTGCCAGCAGAGTAGCGGGAGGCGCAGATACGCAGTATTTT
TRBV4-3,NA,NA,TRBJ2-7,CASSQDIGGTYEQYF,TGCGCCAGCAGCCAAGATATTGGGGGGACCTACGAGCAGTACTTC
TRBV7-2,many,NA,TRBJ2-3,CASSSDLADTQYF,TGTGCCAGCAGCTCCGACCTGGCGGATACGCAGTATTTT
TRBV5-5,NA,NA,TRBJ1-3,CASSSPPGAGNTIYF,TGTGCCAGCAGCTCCCCACCAGGGGCTGGAAACACCATATATTTT
TRBV6-2/TRBV6-3,few,TRBD2,TRBJ2-3,CASSPHPSGGSRDTQYF,TGTGCCAGCAGCCCTCACCCTAGCGGGGGTTCGAGAGATACGCAGTATTTT
TRBV4-3,NA,NA,TRBJ2-2,CASSQDRGFYSGELFF,TGCGCCAGCAGCCAAGATCGGGGGTTCTATTCCGGGGAGCTGTTTTTT
TRBV27,NA,NA,TRBJ1-5,CASSLGGPRNQPQHF,TGTGCCAGCAGCCTGGGGGGGCCCCGCAATCAGCCCCAGCATTTT
TRBV7-2,NA,NA,TRBJ2-3,CASSLDRGFTDTQYF,TGTGCCAGCAGCTTAGATAGGGGCTTCACAGATACGCAGTATTTT
TRBV9,NA,NA,TRBJ2-5,CASSPTKGSRETQYF,TGTGCCAGCAGCCCCACTAAAGGCAGCCGGGAGACCCAGTACTTC
TRBV7-3,NA,NA,TRBJ2-7,CASSLLQYEQYF,TGTGCCAGCAGCTTATTGCAGTACGAGCAGTACTTC
TRBV20-1,NA,TRBD2,TRBJ2-5,CSARRGTSKLETQYF,TGCAGTGCCCGGAGGGGGACTAGCAAATTAGAGACCCAGTACTTC
TRBV7-2,NA,TRBD1,TRBJ1-2,CASSARTGDGYTF,TGTGCCAGCAGCGCCCGGACAGGGGATGGCTACACCTTC
TRBV5-1,NA,NA,TRBJ2-3,CASSLADTDTDTQYF,TGCGCCAGCAGCTTGGCCGATACCGACACAGATACGCAGTATTTT
TRBV4-1,few,NA,TRBJ1-5,CASSQGITGSQPQHF,TGCGCCAGCAGCCAAGGAATTACAGGGAGTCAGCCCCAGCATTTT
TRBV7-2,few,NA,TRBJ2-7,CASRERYSYEQYF,TGTGCCAGCAGGGAGCGGTACTCCTACGAGCAGTACTTC
TRBV6-8,once,NA,TRBJ2-7,CASSFEDSGAYEQYF,TGTGCCAGCAGTTTCGAAGACAGTGGGGCCTACGAGCAGTACTTC
TRBV5-1,NA,NA,TRBJ2-6,CASSLDRVDSGANVLTF,TGCGCCAGCAGCTTGGACAGGGTCGACTCTGGGGCCAACGTCCTGACTTTC
TRBV19,few,NA,TRBJ2-1,CASSIGNYNEQFF,TGTGCCAGTAGTATAGGTAACTACAATGAGCAGTTCTTC
TRBV13,NA,TRBD1,TRBJ2-7,CASSLPGQSQAYF,TGTGCCAGCAGCTTACCGGGACAGTCCCAGGCGTACTTC
TRBV7-6,NA,NA,TRBJ2-5,CASSFSGNQETQYF,TGTGCCAGCAGCTTCAGTGGCAACCAAGAGACCCAGTACTTC
TRBV6-7,NA,TRBD1,TRBJ1-1,CASRRSFRDRGTEAFF,TGTGCCAGCAGAAGGAGCTTCCGGGACAGGGGAACTGAAGCTTTCTTT
TRBV12-5,NA,TRBD1,TRBJ2-1,CASGLVLGQVTYNEQFF,TGTGCTAGTGGTTTGGTACTGGGACAGGTTACCTACAATGAGCAGTTCTTC
TRBV3-1,NA,NA,TRBJ1-2,CASSQAVLYGYTF,TGTGCCAGCAGCCAGGCGGTACTTTATGGCTACACCTTC
TRBV30,few,NA,TRBJ1-5,CAWSLTGQGQPQHF,TGTGCCTGGAGTTTGACAGGCCAAGGGCAGCCCCAGCATTTT
TRBV7-2,NA,TRBD1,TRBJ1-3,CASSYRGQGIGHAGNTIYF,TGTGCCAGCAGCTACCGGGGACAGGGTATAGGGCATGCCGGAAACACCATATATTTT
TRBV7-2,NA,TRBD1,TRBJ1-1,CASSYTGATEAFF,TGTGCCAGCAGTTATACAGGGGCCACTGAAGCTTTCTTT
TRBV6-6,few,TRBD1,TRBJ1-5,CASRKTGDSNQPQHF,TGTGCCAGCAGAAAGACAGGGGATAGCAATCAGCCCCAGCATTTT
TRBV12-3/TRBV12-4,NA,TRBD2,TRBJ2-2,CASSRGGRVTGELFF,TGTGCCAGCAGTCGGGGGGGCCGGGTCACCGGGGAGCTGTTTTTT
TRBV5-4,NA,NA,TRBJ2-3,CASSLHGGIDTQYF,TGTGCCAGCAGCTTGCACGGGGGCATCGATACGCAGTATTTT
TRBV29-1,NA,TRBD2,TRBJ2-7,CSVSSGETYEQYF,TGCAGCGTCTCTAGCGGGGAGACCTACGAGCAGTACTTC
TRBV7-2,NA,NA,TRBJ1-2,CDSSLVGTLYGYTF,TGTGACAGCAGCTTAGTAGGAACACTTTATGGCTACACCTTC
TRBV11-2,NA,NA,TRBJ2-1,CASSLDLWTDNEQFF,TGTGCCAGCAGCTTAGATCTCTGGACAGACAATGAGCAGTTCTTC
TRBV5-6,NA,NA,TRBJ2-7,CASSLGPKARYEQYF,TGTGCCAGCAGCTTGGGACCCAAAGCGCGATACGAGCAGTACTTC
TRBV7-2,many,NA,TRBJ1-2,CASSLGAYYGYTF,TGTGCCAGCAGCTTAGGAGCATACTATGGCTACACCTTC
TRBV2,NA,NA,TRBJ2-1,CASSGDGNEQFF,TGTGCCAGCAGTGGGGACGGTAATGAGCAGTTCTTC
TRBV6-2/TRBV6-3,few,TRBD2,TRBJ2-1,CASRREGPSRYNEQFF,TGTGCCAGCAGAAGGGAGGGCCCAAGTAGATACAATGAGCAGTTCTTC
TRBV12-3/TRBV12-4,NA,TRBD2,TRBJ2-2,CASRRPGLMFGELFF,TGTGCCAGCAGACGGCCGGGACTAATGTTTGGGGAGCTGTTTTTT
TRBV27,few,TRBD2,TRBJ2-7,CASSLRGASGGTLPYEQYF,TGTGCCAGCAGTTTACGCGGGGCTAGCGGGGGGACACTCCCCTACGAGCAGTACTTC
TRBV7-2,NA,NA,TRBJ2-2,CASSRVLNTGELFF,TGTGCCAGCAGTAGGGTTCTCAACACCGGGGAGCTGTTTTTT
TRBV12-3/TRBV12-4,NA,TRBD1,TRBJ1-1,CASSGSPGQLNTEAFF,TGTGCCAGCAGTGGGTCACCGGGACAGCTGAACACTGAAGCTTTCTTT
TRBV30,NA,NA,TRBJ2-4,CAWSVEEIGQSKNIQYF,TGTGCCTGGAGTGTAGAAGAAATAGGACAGTCCAAAAACATTCAGTACTTC
TRBV11-2,few,NA,TRBJ2-3,CASSPGASGTDTQYF,TGTGCCAGCAGCCCCGGAGCTAGCGGCACAGATACGCAGTATTTT
TRBV11-3,NA,TRBD2,TRBJ2-2,CASSKRGASGSSGWVGELFF,TGTGCCAGCAGCAAACGTGGTGCTAGCGGGAGTTCAGGATGGGTCGGGGAGCTGTTTTTT
TRBV7-6,many,NA,TRBJ2-1,CASSLGTPANEQFF,TGTGCCAGCAGCTTGGGGACTCCTGCCAATGAGCAGTTCTTC
TRBV15,NA,NA,TRBJ1-6,CATSRVPGNSYNSPLHF,TGTGCCACCAGCAGAGTTCCAGGGAACTCCTATAATTCACCCCTCCACTTT
TRBV7-2,few,NA,TRBJ2-1,CASSLVEGGGNEQFF,TGTGCCAGCAGCTTAGTGGAGGGAGGGGGCAATGAGCAGTTCTTC
TRBV7-2,many,NA,TRBJ1-3,CASSLSGAGNTIYF,TGTGCCAGCAGCTTGTCAGGGGCTGGAAACACCATATATTTT
TRBV6-1,many,TRBD2,TRBJ2-7,CASSEVSGMAYEQYF,TGTGCCAGCAGTGAAGTGAGCGGGATGGCCTACGAGCAGTACTTC
TRBV18,few,NA,TRBJ1-4,CASSPVDNSGEKLFF,TGTGCCAGCTCCCCGGTCGACAACTCTGGTGAAAAACTGTTTTTT
TRBV7-2,few,NA,TRBJ1-1,CASRPTSMNTEAFF,TGTGCCAGCAGACCGACATCTATGAACACTGAAGCTTTCTTT
TRBV12-3/TRBV12-4,NA,NA,TRBJ1-4,CASRSSGATNEKLFF,TGTGCCAGCAGATCCTCGGGCGCTACTAATGAAAAACTGTTTTTT
TRBV7-9,NA,TRBD2,TRBJ2-7,CASSSNKGTSGVESYEQYF,TGTGCCAGCAGCTCCAACAAAGGGACTAGCGGAGTAGAATCCTACGAGCAGTACTTC
TRBV7-9,NA,NA,TRBJ2-5,CASSFIATQYF,TGTGCCAGCAGCTTTATTGCGACCCAGTACTTC